This T cell receptor (beta chain) was recovered during a study of blood T cell repertoires in COVID-19 (TCRdb year 2020). Study-wide context: Samples covering the acute and convalescent phases of COVID-19 were provided by collaborators in the United States, Italy and Spain. The material from the prospective study consisted of cDNA or gDNA derived from T cells, B-cell-depleted T cells, or PBMCs. Deeply sampled blood TCRbeta repertoires from subjects exposed to, actively infected with, or recovered from COVID-19 were included in the dataset. The repertoires were released in a freely available public database meant as a resource for research on the immune response to SARS-CoV-2. The samples were drawn from two sources: the first 160 participants of the ongoing ImmuneRACE study, and 1,200 or so subjects contributed by 6 global collaborators. Nearly every sample came with metadata listing a de-identified subject ID, COVID-19 status, age in years and sex. HLA class I and class II types, where available, came from metadata supplied by the sample provider rather than from assay-based typing.

Remarks on this clone: The antigen it binds to is not known. Qualities for individual bases were not recorded, and no much larger clone is one base off.

TCRbeta CDR3 regions were amplified from genomic DNA by means of the immunoSEQ Assay, a bias-controlled multiplex PCR. The study's own analysis went as follows. The number of nucleated cells in each sample was estimated from the amplification of reference gene primers within the assay. To quantify the absolute abundance of each unique TCRbeta CDR3 rearrangement, sequence reads were collapsed and filtered. For each sample, productive Simpson clonality was calculated as the square root of Simpson's diversity index across productive rearrangements. TCRdb carries this immuneACCESS record with in-frame sequences only. Its versions omit some clonotypes, under half of them owing to an unresolved V gene in the studies checked, with the rest unexplained. V and J calls and clone size follow that table, whereas D and trimming were derived from the DNA. Across this sample there are approximately 50,000 clones, with under 95% seen only once. Clones ranked in the top ten supply about 3.8% of the sample.

Each collaborating institution followed its own protocols to collect whole blood in K2EDTA tubes. Collaborator samples were shipped for TCRbeta analysis as frozen whole blood, isolated PBMCs, or DNA extracted from either sample type. General findings and caveats noted by the study authors: Clinical and demographic metadata were provided uncurated, with the amount varying by source and participant.

V and J are trimmed by 5 bases and 6 bases, and the gene matches miss 9 bases of the junction. The germline V gene (reference sequence) supplies CDR1 LNHDA and CDR2 SQIVND. Reading from cysteine to phenylalanine, the CDR3 counts 15 amino acids. Only the CDR3 DNA stays, 45 bases, in frame from base 1. The source of this sequence is a human donor in a cohort sampled during active COVID-19. Sample: peripheral blood. The V and J genes are TRBV19 and TRBJ2-1; TRBD2 matches 8 bases in the middle. CDR3 sequence: CASSGDGGVLNEQFF. The bases read TGTGCCAGTAGTGGAGACGGGGGGGTACTCAATGAGCAGTTCTTC.